Listed here are 20 T cell receptor beta chains from one sample, sequenced in a study of vaccination and CD4 T cells after COVID-19. Their target antigens are unknown. The treatment denotes: approximately 9-day PBMC culture with coronavirus spike peptide pools or control peptides (ViraFEST assay). Sequencing of DNA taken from cultured CD4+ T cells relied on the Oncomine TCR Beta short-read assay. From the PCR reads, TCRdb called clonotypes with MiXCR, one entry per CDR3 protein. The sample consists of 25,000 to 30,000 distinct CDR3 sequences, roughly 60% of them appearing once. This material consisted of CD4+ T cells from blood, cultured in vitro, taken after SARS-CoV-2 vaccination. The receptors originated from a human donor who received a COVID-19 vaccine.

This chain connects TRBV6-1 to TRBJ2-7; 10 nucleotides agree with TRBD2. Per germline, CDR1 MNHNS and CDR2 SASEGT. The CDR3 has 19 residues. V shed 6 bases, J shed 2 bases, and the junction held 19 bases outside the gene matches. The CDR3 DNA is TGTGCCAGCAGCCCCCCACGGCGAGCGGGGGGGCCTTTAACCTACGAGCAGTACTTC. Translated, it gives CASSPPRRAGGPLTYEQYF.

This clonotype was detected only a few times. V gene TRBV6-1 combines with J gene TRBJ1-2, with D perhaps TRBD1 (6 bases). The V end was cut by 3 bases, the J end by 3 bases, with 17 bases between. CDR3 length: 16 residues. In germline, CDR1 is MNHNS, CDR2 SASEGT. CDR3 sequence: CASSDPVWDTYYGYTF. CDR3 coding DNA: TGTGCCAGCAGTGATCCCGTATGGGACACCTACTATGGCTACACCTTC.

This clonotype came up a few times. V usage is TRBV7-2 and J usage is TRBJ1-1; the D is unclear. V was trimmed by 3 bases and J by 4 bases, leaving 12 bases between them. This CDR3 region has 14 residues. In germline, CDR1 is SGHTA, CDR2 FQGNSA. The CDR3 is CASSLDGMGTEAFF. CDR3 bases: TGTGCCAGCAGCTTGGATGGAATGGGCACTGAAGCTTTCTTT.

The chain is built from TRBV2 and TRBJ1-5; D is possibly TRBD1 (5 bases). The V and J ends lost 5 bases and 1 base respectively, with 9 bases between them. CDR3 length equals 14 residues. Germline CDR1 reads SNHLY; CDR2 reads FYNNEI. The DNA of the CDR3 is TGTGCCAGCAGTACAGGTTTCAGCAATCAGCCCCAGCATTTT. Translated: CASSTGFSNQPQHF.

There are a few counts of this clonotype. The chain employs TRBV20-1 and TRBJ1-1, with TRBD1 identical over 7 bases. V was pared by 0 bases and J by 9 bases, with 7 bases of the junction left unmatched. The CDR3 extends over 13 amino acids. CDR1 is DFQATT, CDR2 SNEGSKA, per germline (reference sequence). The CDR3 is CSARDLTGTKAFF. Here the CDR3 DNA reads TGCAGTGCTAGAGATTTGACAGGGACCAAAGCTTTCTTT.

The rearrangement links TRBV5-1 to TRBJ2-1; D is possibly TRBD1 (6 bases). Germline lookup yields CDR1 SGHRS and CDR2 YFSETQ. This CDR3 has 14 amino acids. The V end was cut by 2 bases, the J end by 2 bases, with 8 bases between. The CDR3 here is CASSLGGPYNEQFF. For the CDR3, the DNA is TGCGCCAGCAGCTTAGGGGGACCCTACAATGAGCAGTTCTTC.

This clonotype was detected a few times. The rearrangement links TRBV30 to TRBJ1-2, with TRBD1 matching over 8 bases. This CDR3 is 16 amino acids long. From germline, CDR1 is GTSNPN and CDR2 SVGIG (reference sequence). The V gene end was trimmed by 2 bases and the J gene end by 0 bases; junction bases not matched to a gene: 8. The CDR3 DNA is TGTGCCTGGAGTAATACAGGGGGGCGATCTAACTATGGCTACACCTTC. This encodes CAWSNTGGRSNYGYTF.

In its sample, this clonotype was seen a few times. This rearrangement joins TRBV19 to TRBJ1-1; a possible D gene is TRBD1 (6 bases). Germline loops: CDR1 LNHDA, CDR2 SQIVND (reference sequence). CDR3 size: 14 residues. V was cut by 3 bases and J by 1 base, with 9 bases left in between. The CDR3 sequence is CASSMDRKNTEAFF. In DNA, the CDR3 is TGTGCCAGTAGTATGGACAGAAAGAACACTGAAGCTTTCTTT.

This clonotype has more than one count but fewer than ten. The chain joins TRBV25-1 to TRBJ1-5; possible D gene TRBD1, 6 bases. CDR1 is MGHDK, CDR2 SYGVNS, per germline. The ends were cut back, 6 bases at V and 5 bases at J, with 8 bases in the middle. This CDR3 is 12 amino acids long. For the CDR3, the DNA is TGTGCCAGCAGACAGGGAGATCAGCCCCAGCATTTT. This sequence encodes CASRQGDQPQHF.

The V and J genes are TRBV20-1 and TRBJ2-5; 14 nucleotides align to TRBD2. The CDR3 is 14 residues long. From germline, CDR1 is DFQATT and CDR2 SNEGSKA (reference sequence). The J segment lost 5 bases and the V segment lost 3 bases, leaving 2 bases of the junction unmatched. Written as DNA, the CDR3 is TGCAGTGCTAGGACTAGCGGGGGGGTGGAGACCCAGTACTTC. Its translation is CSARTSGGVETQYF.

The chain is built from TRBV10-3 and TRBJ2-3, with TRBD2 matching over 8 bases. This CDR3 has 14 residues. Trimming at V came to 5 bases and at J to 4 bases, leaving 5 bases not matched to a gene. Germline V gives CDR1 ENHRY, CDR2 SYGVKD. In nucleotides, the CDR3 is TGTGCCATCAGTCCTATCGGGGGGGCAGATACGCAGTATTTT. Its protein is CAISPIGGADTQYF.

This chain uses TRBV6-5 with TRBJ2-7; 8 bases map to TRBD1. The V and J ends lost 2 bases and 3 bases, in that order; junction bases with no gene match: 6. CDR1 and CDR2 from the germline V gene are MNHEY and SVGAGI. The CDR3 runs 15 residues. CDR3 nucleotides: TGTGCCAGCAGTTACGACCCTGGACAGGGCTACGAGCAGTACTTC. Translation gives CASSYDPGQGYEQYF.

V is TRBV6-1 and J is TRBJ1-1; possible D gene TRBD1, 5 bases. The length of the CDR3 is 15 residues. V was cut by 6 bases and J by 5 bases, with 19 bases left in between. CDR1 MNHNS and CDR2 SASEGT come from the germline V gene. The DNA of the CDR3 is TGTGCCAGCAGCCCGAGTCGGGGGGAGGGGACTGAAGCTTTCTTT. This translates into CASSPSRGEGTEAFF.

This clonotype turned up a few times. V and J are TRBV7-8 and TRBJ1-2, with 7 bases fitting TRBD1. Trimming at V came to 3 bases and at J to 6 bases, leaving 7 bases not matched to a gene. The CDR3 is 14 residues long. Germline values: CDR1 SGHVS, CDR2 FQNEAQ. The CDR3 DNA reads as TGTGCCAGCAGCTTGACAGGGACCGTGGATGGCTACACCTTC. Translated, it gives CASSLTGTVDGYTF.

This rearrangement joins TRBV29-1 to TRBJ1-1; D is uncertain. CDR3 length: 12 amino acids. V was clipped by 4 bases and J by 1 base, with 7 bases between them. From germline, CDR1 is SQVTM and CDR2 ANQGSEA. CDR3 nucleotide sequence: TGCAGCGTTGGACCTACGAACACTGAAGCTTTCTTT. This codes for CSVGPTNTEAFF.

CDR3 nucleotides: TGTGCCAGCAGCCAAGTGGTTGGGACTAGCGGGGGGGCCGTTTTGGGTAAGACCCAGTACTTC. Protein sequence: CASSQVVGTSGGAVLGKTQYF. This chain links TRBV4-2 with TRBJ2-5; 16 bases line up with TRBD2. In germline, CDR1 is LGHNA, CDR2 YNFKEQ. This CDR3 has 21 amino acids. J gave up 6 bases and V 1 base, and 17 bases lay outside the gene matches.

V gene TRBV7-6 combines with J gene TRBJ1-5; tentatively, D is TRBD1 (6 bases). Trimming left V 1 base short and J 0 bases short, with 10 bases between. The CDR3 extends over 16 amino acids. The V gene's germline CDR1 is SGHVS and CDR2 FNYEAQ. The CDR3 spells CASSLGGQYSNQPQHF. The CDR3 nucleotides are TGTGCCAGCAGCTTAGGGGGGCAATATAGCAATCAGCCCCAGCATTTT.

The V call is TRBV2, the J call TRBJ1-5; 7 positions agree with TRBD1. Trimming took 3 bases from V and 4 from J; bases not matched to a gene: 6. Germline values: CDR1 SNHLY, CDR2 FYNNEI. The CDR3 is 15 residues long. For the CDR3, the DNA is TGTGCCAGCAGTGAGGGGACAGTTAGAAATCAGCCCCAGCATTTT. Translation gives CASSEGTVRNQPQHF.

The chain couples TRBV7-2 to TRBJ2-7; 9 bases are a match to TRBD2. Germline V CDR1 and CDR2: SGHTA, FQGNSA. After removal of 5 bases from V and 6 bases from J, the junction contained 11 bases not matched to a gene. The CDR3 has 15 residues. CDR3 nucleotide sequence: TGTGCCAGCAGCCCTTGGACTAGCGTGACCTCCGAGCAGTACTTC. Residues: CASSPWTSVTSEQYF.

This clonotype was observed once. This chain links TRBV12-3 or TRBV12-4 with TRBJ2-7, with D perhaps given as TRBD1 or TRBD2 (5 bases each). V dropped 6 bases and J dropped 0 bases, with 15 bases sitting between them. CDR3 length: 15 residues. CDR3 in DNA: TGTGCCAGCAGCCCCGGGGCTTTGAGCTCCTACGAGCAGTACTTC. Translating it yields CASSPGALSSYEQYF.